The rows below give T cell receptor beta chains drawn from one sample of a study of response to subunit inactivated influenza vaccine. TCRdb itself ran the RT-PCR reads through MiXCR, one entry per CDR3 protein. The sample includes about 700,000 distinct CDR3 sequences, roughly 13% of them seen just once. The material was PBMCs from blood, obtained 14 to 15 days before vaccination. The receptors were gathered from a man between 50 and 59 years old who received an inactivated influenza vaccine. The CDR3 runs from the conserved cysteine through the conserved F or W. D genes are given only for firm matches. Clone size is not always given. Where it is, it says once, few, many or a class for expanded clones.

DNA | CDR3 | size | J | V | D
TGTGCCAGCAGTGAATACTTACCCGGAAACACCATATATTTT | CASSEYLPGNTIYF | . | TRBJ1-3 | TRBV25-1 | .
TGCGCCAGCACCGTAGGTTTTACCCGGGAGCTGTTTTTT | CASTVGFTRELFF | . | TRBJ2-2 | TRBV5-1 | .
TGTGCCAGCAGCCCACTACAGGGAGGTTCCTACGAGCAGTACTTC | CASSPLQGGSYEQYF | few | TRBJ2-7 | TRBV7-2 | .
TGTGCCAGCAGCCTCGAAACGGGGGCCCCAGAGTCCCAGCATTTT | CASSLETGAPESQHF | many | TRBJ1-5 | TRBV6-2/TRBV6-3 | .
TGTGCCATCAGCTCGGGTCTAGTTTACGAGCAGTACTTC | CAISSGLVYEQYF | . | TRBJ2-7 | TRBV7-2 | .
TGTGCCAGCAGTCCGACCTGGTGGAATGAGCAGTTCTTC | CASSPTWWNEQFF | many | TRBJ2-1 | TRBV27 | .
TGTGCCAGCAGACAGGAAAACTATGGCTACACCTTC | CASRQENYGYTF | . | TRBJ1-2 | TRBV2 | .
TGTGCCAGCAGCTCGTTGGACAGCAACTTGGGAGCTTTCTTT | CASSSLDSNLGAFF | . | TRBJ1-1 | TRBV5-5 | .
TGTGCCAGCAGTCCTAGGGGGGGCTACGAGCAGTACTTC | CASSPRGGYEQYF | many | TRBJ2-7 | TRBV12-3/TRBV12-4 | .
TGTGCCAGCATGACTCTGGGGGGCTCCTACGAGCAGTACTTC | CASMTLGGSYEQYF | . | TRBJ2-7 | TRBV27 | .
TGCGCCAGCAGCCAAGGAAGGGGGCGAAGGGGCACAGATACGCAGTATTTT | CASSQGRGRRGTDTQYF | . | TRBJ2-3 | TRBV4-1 | TRBD1
TGTGCCAGCAGCTTGGACAGGGAGACTGAAGCTTTCTTT | CASSLDRETEAFF | few | TRBJ1-1 | TRBV7-7 | TRBD1
TGCAGTGCTAGAAAAACGGGACGAATCACAGATACGCAGTATTTT | CSARKTGRITDTQYF | . | TRBJ2-3 | TRBV20-1 | .
TGCGCCAGCAGCCAAGATAGGGCGGCTCTAGGCTACACCTTC | CASSQDRAALGYTF | . | TRBJ1-2 | TRBV4-1 | .
TGTGCCAGCACCGTCGCCGGGCCCCTCCAGAATTCACCCCTCCACTTT | CASTVAGPLQNSPLHF | . | TRBJ1-6 | TRBV27 | .